Listed here is a single T cell receptor beta chain. Its specificity is unknown. The authors made TCR beta libraries by quantitative 5'-RACE with molecular barcodes. TCRdb used MiXCR to reprocess the 5' RACE reads, holding one entry per CDR3 protein. The table shows approximately 220,000 distinct CDR3 sequences, with about a quarter occurring only once. The data stem from a study of CD8 T cells in ankylosing spondylitis. This CDR3 has 13 residues. Germline CDR1 DFQATT, CDR2 SNEGSKA (reference sequence). Notes on the study in general: A number of the motif variants had already been described in reactive arthritis synovial fluid and blood. Disease-linked clones reportedly showed significant enrichment in matched ankylosing spondylitis synovial fluid.

The chain carries TRBV20-1 and TRBJ2-3; D remains ambiguous. Sequenced sample: blood, either unsorted or a sorted T cell fraction (not recorded which). The clonotype was recovered from a male donor with ankylosing spondylitis or in good health (not recorded which). The CDR3 sequence is CSPTDRLPDTQYF. CDR3 bases: TGCAGCCCCACCGACCGCCTCCCCGATACGCAGTATTTT.